A single T cell receptor (beta chain) is shown here with its context. The CDR3 length is 17 residues. The ends were cut back, 0 bases at V and 0 bases at J, with 13 bases in the middle. Germline V gene sequence: CDR1 SGHRS, CDR2 YFSETQ. The data belong to a study of shared T cell receptors in the human thymus. Profiling relied on immunoSEQ multiplex PCR, and the TCRdb table lists in-frame clones only, not all of them. The sample lists roughly 660,000 clones; 88% were seen once. These records were also assigned to another study, of human thymus T cells. That report adds: Samples came from healthy Finnish infants during open corrective cardiac surgery. In corrective heart surgery, resections were taken, and these provided the thymus tissue. Unrelated individuals reportedly shared highly overlapping thymic TCR repertoires.

Sequencing was performed on thymocytes. The chain couples TRBV5-1 to TRBJ2-1; tentatively, D is TRBD2 (5 bases). The receptor's source is a boy younger than two with a congenital heart defect. The CDR3 sequence: CASSLVANTNSYNEQFF. Here the CDR3 DNA reads TGCGCCAGCAGCTTGGTAGCGAATACTAACTCCTACAATGAGCAGTTCTTC.